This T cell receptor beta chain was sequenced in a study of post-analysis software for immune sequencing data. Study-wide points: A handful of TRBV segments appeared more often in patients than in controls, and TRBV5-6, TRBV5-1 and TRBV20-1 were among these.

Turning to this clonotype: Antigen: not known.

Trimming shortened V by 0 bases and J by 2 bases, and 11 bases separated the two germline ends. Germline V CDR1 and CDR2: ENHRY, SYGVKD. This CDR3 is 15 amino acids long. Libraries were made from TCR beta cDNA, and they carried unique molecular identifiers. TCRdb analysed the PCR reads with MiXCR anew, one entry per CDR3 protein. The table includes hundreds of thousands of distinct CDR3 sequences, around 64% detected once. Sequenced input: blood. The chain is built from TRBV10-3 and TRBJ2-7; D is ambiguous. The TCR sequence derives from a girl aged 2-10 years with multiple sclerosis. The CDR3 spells CAISESAQPTYEQYF. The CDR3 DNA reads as TGTGCCATCAGTGAGTCGGCACAGCCCACCTACGAGCAGTACTTC.